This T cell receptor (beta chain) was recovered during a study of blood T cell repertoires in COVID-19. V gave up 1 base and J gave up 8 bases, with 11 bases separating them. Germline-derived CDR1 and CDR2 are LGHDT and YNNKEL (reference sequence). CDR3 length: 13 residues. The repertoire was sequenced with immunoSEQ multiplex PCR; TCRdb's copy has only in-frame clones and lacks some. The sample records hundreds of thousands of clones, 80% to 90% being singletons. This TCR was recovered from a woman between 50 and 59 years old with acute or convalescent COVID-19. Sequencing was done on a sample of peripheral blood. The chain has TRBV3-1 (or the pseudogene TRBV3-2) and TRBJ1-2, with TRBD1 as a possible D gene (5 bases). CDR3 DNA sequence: TGTGCCAGCAGCCAAGGGGGGGTACGAGGCTACACCTTC. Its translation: CASSQGGVRGYTF.